The rows below give T cell receptor beta chains drawn from one sample of a study of blood T cell repertoires in COVID-19. Sequenced by immunoSEQ multiplex PCR; TCRdb stores in-frame clones only, minus some. The top ten hold about 13% of the sample, which has approximately 89,000 clones, roughly 77% seen once. The sequenced sample was peripheral blood. These receptors were obtained from a human donor in a cohort sampled during active COVID-19. CDR3s include the opening cysteine and the closing phenylalanine or tryptophan. The order of the fields is V gene, clone size, CDR3 protein. Clone sizes are given selectively: once, few, many, or a class where the clone is expanded.

TRBV28,-,CASTLPTRSGNTIYF
TRBV4-3,-,CASGRGLNNEQFF
TRBV6-2/TRBV6-3,-,CASSYGQPGGLNEKLFF
TRBV5-6,-,CASSLWLAGGQETQYF
TRBV18,-,CASSADGDYGYTF
TRBV3-1/TRBV3-2,-,CASSQLAGGPEFF
TRBV18,-,CASSPTSRGTITDTQYF
TRBV3-1/TRBV3-2,-,CASSLRPTLVFF
TRBV12-3/TRBV12-4,-,CASRPRGDYEQYF
TRBV7-3,-,CASSHLVVDEQFF
TRBV27,-,CASSFKRASYEQYF
TRBV19,-,CASRSLDRAFF
TRBV6-4,medium-sized,CASSERTIDTQYF
TRBV28,-,CASITSGTGWHNEQFF
TRBV5-4,few,CASTLGHPNEQFF
TRBV7-2,-,CASSLTGGYNQPQHF
TRBV11-3,-,CASSPQGAYTEAFF
TRBV4-1,few,CASSQGWVSRGWVFF
TRBV5-1,-,CASSLDRAYGYTF
TRBV9,-,CASSPRGSGGAYEQYF
TRBV7-3,once,CASSSSGSLNTEAFF
TRBV5-1,once,CASTATGRETQYF
TRBV6-5,once,CASSLGQGVRAFF
TRBV28,few,CASSLMGAVYEQYF
TRBV6-5,-,CASSYSNSQETQYF
TRBV15,few,CATSRENRYTEAFF
TRBV14,-,CASSQDIRGYEQYF
TRBV25-1,-,CASSESGTGYGYTF
TRBV5-1,-,CASSFGTANTEAFF
TRBV5-1,-,CASSLGPGLAGGSEQFF
TRBV10-3,-,CAISEGQTNSPLHF
TRBV7-8,-,CASSKIRDRGYEQYF
TRBV3-1/TRBV3-2,few,CASSQDGGGYEQYF
TRBV28,-,CASRAQSSGANVLTF
TRBV7-2,-,CASSLVATSYEQYF
TRBV10-3,-,CASGGGLAQETQYF
TRBV7-2,-,CASSYSTGELFF
TRBV19,-,CASTGDSGNTIYF
TRBV29-1,-,CSVRQGGNEQFF
TRBV11-2,-,CASSYRDSRSLSYEQYF
TRBV7-9,-,CASSWGRETQYF
TRBV11-2,few,CASSLTGGTDTQYF
TRBV7-9,-,CASITGQGNHEQFF
TRBV6-1,-,CASSDPGGMQDTQYF
TRBV19,-,CASSMRPAETQYF
TRBV3-1/TRBV3-2,-,CASGTGLNTEAFF
TRBV9,-,CASSVSGGNYNEQFF
TRBV15,-,CATSKGNQPQHF
TRBV5-1,-,CASSSMTGGQETQYF
TRBV5-1,-,CASSLTGGEDQPQHF
TRBV19,-,CASSIYWGENQPQHF
TRBV5-1,few,CASSLASGPSTDTQYF
TRBV15,-,CATSPGVGGRVAGANVLTF